Reported below is one T cell receptor beta chain. Its matching antigen is unknown. The donors were members of the approximately 120-subject validation cohort (separate from the roughly 660-subject first cohort). The sample is drawn from a study of cytomegalovirus exposure and HLA in healthy donors. Produced via immunoSEQ multiplex PCR; TCRdb's table is partial and in-frame only. The sample contains around 220,000 clones, 85% to 90% of which appear only once. The study's findings and limits: TCR sequences were mostly rare, though some public TCRs occurred in many donors. The authors enumerated 180 or so TCR beta chains as linked to cytomegalovirus. Three chains linked to CMV were shown in vitro to be specific for CMV antigens.

Germline V gene data show CDR1 as MNHEY and CDR2 as SVGAGI. The V end was cut by 0 bases, the J end by 7 bases, with 7 bases between. There are 13 residues in the CDR3. This sequence originates from a woman under 30 in good health and CMV-seronegative. Sequenced input: PBMCs. The chain uses TRBV6-5 and TRBJ2-1, with a weak D call TRBD2 (6 bases). This chain's CDR3 is CASSYSTSNEQFF. DNA of the CDR3: TGTGCCAGCAGTTACTCGACTAGTAATGAGCAGTTCTTC.